This T cell receptor beta chain was sequenced during a study of shared clonotypes between healthy human individuals. Overall study findings and caveats: The sharing of 5% to 6.5% of naive CD4 clonotypes was seen across several donors.

About this clone itself: The antigen is not known.

Germline values: CDR1 SNHLY, CDR2 FYNNEI. The CDR3 spans 12 residues. With 7 bases removed from V and 4 bases from J, the gap between germline ends came to 7 bases. Naive CD4+ cells were CD45RA-selected; the remaining cells were memory. An assay was performed, and its level was deep. Profiled with immunoSEQ multiplex PCR; TCRdb holds only in-frame clones, not every one. The repertoire holds a few hundred thousand clones, with 95% to 98% as singletons. The sequencing input was naive CD4+ T cells sorted from blood. Subset given: CD45RA+ positively selected. This sequence joins TRBV2 and TRBJ1-4; possible D gene TRBD1, 6 bases. This TCR was recovered from a woman in her twenties or thirties in good health. The CDR3 region is CASTGDNEKLFF. CDR3 DNA sequence: TGTGCCAGCACAGGGGATAATGAAAAACTGTTTTTT.